These 31 T cell receptor beta chains came from one sample sequenced in a study of blood T cell repertoires in COVID-19. The method was immunoSEQ multiplex PCR; TCRdb's version includes in-frame clones alone and lacks a portion of them. The profile shows roughly 80,000 clones, roughly nine tenths of them singletons. The sequenced sample consisted of peripheral blood. These receptors came from a man at least 80 years old in a cohort sampled during active COVID-19.

The rearrangement links TRBV6-5 to TRBJ1-6, with 9 nucleotides matching TRBD1. The V segment lost 6 bases and the J segment 7 bases; nucleotides outside the gene matches: 7. There are 15 residues in the CDR3. Germline CDR1 MNHEY, CDR2 SVGAGI. The CDR3 DNA sequence: TGTGCCAGCAGCCCAACCGGGACAGGGAATTCACCCCTCCACTTT. Translated, it gives CASSPTGTGNSPLHF.

The gene calls are TRBV7-6 and TRBJ2-1; 7 bases fit TRBD2. Germline CDR1 reads SGHVS; CDR2 reads FNYEAQ. CDR3 length equals 15 residues. With 5 bases clipped from V and 5 bases from J, the junction kept 9 bases outside the gene matches. The CDR3, as DNA: TGTGCCAGCAGCGGTGGGAGGGATAGGGACAATGAGCAGTTCTTC. This translates into CASSGGRDRDNEQFF.

The CDR3: CASTTTMGNQPQHF. For the CDR3, the DNA is TGTGCCAGCACCACGACTATGGGCAATCAGCCCCAGCATTTT. J is TRBJ1-5 and V is TRBV5-8; D unresolved. The CDR3 runs to 14 residues. Trimming removed 6 bases at V and 2 bases at J, with 12 bases between. Germline lookup yields CDR1 SGHTS and CDR2 YDEGEE.

The genes are TRBV7-9 and TRBJ1-4; D is possibly TRBD1 (5 bases). V was clipped by 4 bases and J by 2 bases, with 17 bases between them. The CDR3 sequence is 17 residues long. In germline, CDR1 is SEHNR, CDR2 FQNEAQ (reference sequence). The CDR3, as DNA: TGTGCCAGCAGCTCACCCCAGGGCAGCAGGACTAATGAAAAACTGTTTTTT. Protein product: CASSSPQGSRTNEKLFF.

The rearrangement joins TRBV11-3 to TRBJ2-1; D remains ambiguous. With 1 base removed from V and 10 bases from J, the gap between germline ends came to 8 bases. This CDR3 region has 12 residues. The germline V gene has CDR1 SGHNT and CDR2 YENEEA. CDR3 DNA sequence: TGTGCCAGCAGCTTAGGTCTTCGGGAGCAGTTCTTC. It is translated as CASSLGLREQFF. The full variable domain, completed using reference TRBV11-3 and TRBJ2-1, is EAGVVQSPRYKIIEKKQPVAFWCNPISGHNTLYWYLQNLGQGPELLIRYENEEAVDDSQLPKDRFSAERLKGVDSTLKIQPAELGDSAVYLCASSLGLREQFFGPGTRLTVL.

The chain carries TRBV4-3 and TRBJ2-7; 7 bases line up with TRBD1. The J segment lost 2 bases and the V segment lost 4 bases, leaving 8 bases of the junction unmatched. This CDR3 region has 15 residues. From germline, CDR1 is LGHNA and CDR2 YSLEER. CDR3 in amino acids: CASSRNLGGPYEQYF. DNA of the CDR3: TGCGCCAGCAGCCGGAATTTAGGGGGCCCCTACGAGCAGTACTTC.

This chain joins TRBV28 and TRBJ1-2; D is possibly TRBD1 (6 bases). This CDR3 comprises 15 residues. Trimming removed 7 bases from V and 10 bases from J, with 25 bases in between. Germline V gene sequence: CDR1 MDHEN, CDR2 SYDVKM. CDR3 amino acids: CASNPPGGGRTSYTF. The DNA of the CDR3 is TGTGCCAGCAACCCGCCCGGGGGGGGGCGAACCTCCTACACCTTC.

V gene TRBV28 combines with J gene TRBJ2-5; D gene ambiguous. Germline V CDR1 and CDR2: MDHEN, SYDVKM. Trimming removed 6 bases from V and 1 base from J, with 3 bases in between. CDR3 size: 11 residues. The CDR3 bases are TGTGCCAGCAGCCTCCAAGAGACCCAGTACTTC. Its protein is CASSLQETQYF.

The chain recombines TRBV19 with TRBJ1-2; possibly TRBD1 for D (6 bases). The CDR3 contains 15 residues. The germline CDR1 and CDR2 sequences are LNHDA and SQIVND (reference sequence). V lost 5 bases, J lost 1 base, and 14 bases lay in between. The CDR3 DNA reads as TGTGCCAGTAGTTTACTGGACAGTGGTAACTATGGCTACACCTTC. It specifies CASSLLDSGNYGYTF.

The V call is TRBV27, the J call TRBJ1-5; 10 nucleotides agree with TRBD1. Germline trimming cut 2 bases from V and 2 bases from J; bases unmatched to any gene: 3. In germline, CDR1 is MNHEY, CDR2 SMNVEV (reference sequence). CDR3 length equals 16 residues. CDR3 nucleotides: TGTGCCAGCAGTTTAGGGACAGGGGTTGGCAATCAGCCCCAGCATTTT. Its translation is CASSLGTGVGNQPQHF.

V usage is TRBV5-6 and J usage is TRBJ1-5; tentative D call: TRBD1 (6 bases). The germline CDR1 and CDR2 sequences are SGHDT and YYEEEE. The CDR3 is 13 amino acids. The V gene lost 4 bases and the J gene lost 6 bases, with 11 bases spanning the gap. CDR3 coding DNA: TGTGCCAGCAGCCGAACAGGGATTCAGCCCCAGCATTTT. This translates into CASSRTGIQPQHF. The variable domain in full, with the rest retrieved from reference TRBV5-6 and TRBJ1-5, is DAGVTQSPTHLIKTRGQQVTLRCSPKSGHDTVSWYQQALGQGPQFIFQYYEEEERQRGNFPDRFSGHQFPNYSSELNVNALLLGDSALYLCASSRTGIQPQHFGDGTRLSIL.

The J gene is TRBJ1-2, the V gene TRBV25-1, with 7 bases identical to TRBD1. This CDR3 spans 14 amino acids. The ends lost 2 bases at V and 4 bases at J; junction bases unmatched: 4. Germline V CDR1 and CDR2: MGHDK, SYGVNS. DNA of the CDR3: TGTGCCAGCAGTGAAACAGGGGCGAGCTATGGCTACACCTTC. Its translation: CASSETGASYGYTF.

Here the CDR3 DNA reads TGCGCCAGCAGCCCCACGGCGGGGGCAACTAATGAAAAACTGTTTTTT. It is translated as CASSPTAGATNEKLFF. The genes are TRBV5-1 and TRBJ1-4; a possible D gene is TRBD1 (5 bases). Deletions cut 4 bases from V and 0 bases from J, with 13 bases between. CDR1 SGHRS and CDR2 YFSETQ come from the germline V gene. The CDR3 loop spans 16 amino acids.

A remark on this clone: This same CDR3 is encoded by further DNA sequences in the sample. The rearrangement uses TRBV18 and TRBJ1-1; unclear D gene. Per the germline V gene, CDR1 is KGHSH and CDR2 is LQKENI. The CDR3 covers 14 residues. Trimming removed 0 bases from V and 0 bases from J, with 5 bases in between. CDR3 loop: CASSPPSMNTEAFF. The CDR3 DNA reads TGTGCCAGCTCACCACCGTCTATGAACACTGAAGCTTTCTTT.

The J gene is TRBJ2-7, the V gene TRBV5-1; D perhaps matches TRBD2 (6 bases). Trimming removed 4 bases at V and 3 bases at J, with 14 bases between. The germline CDR1 and CDR2 sequences are SGHRS and YFSETQ. The CDR3 spans 14 residues. Written as DNA, the CDR3 is TGCGCCAGCAGCCCACGGGACTCGTACTACGAGCAGTACTTC. It yields the protein CASSPRDSYYEQYF.

The chain carries TRBV29-1 and TRBJ1-2; no clear D. The V end lost 4 bases, the J end lost 4 bases, and 4 bases lay between the germline ends. Germline assignment: CDR1 SQVTM and CDR2 ANQGSEA. This CDR3 region has 10 residues. In DNA form, the CDR3 reads TGCAGCGTTGGCAGCTATGGCTACACCTTC. This gives the protein CSVGSYGYTF.

The V and J genes are TRBV5-1 and TRBJ1-4; D unresolved. The CDR3 totals 13 residues. The germline V and J ends were trimmed by 2 bases and 8 bases, with 10 bases remaining between them. Germline V gene lookup returns CDR1 SGHRS and CDR2 YFSETQ. CDR3 nucleotide sequence: TGCGCCAGCAGCTTTACACTCGGGGAAAAACTGTTTTTT. Amino acids: CASSFTLGEKLFF.

This clone was seen only once. The chain joins TRBV5-7 to TRBJ2-1; 9 bases are a match to TRBD2. TRBV5-7 is treated as an ORF (open reading frame) with a function not yet certain. CDR3 length: 16 amino acids. The V and J ends lost 4 bases and 3 bases, in that order; junction bases with no gene match: 8. The CDR3, as DNA: TGTGCCAGCAGCCCGGATAGCGGGGGCTGCTACAATGAGCAGTTCTTC. Translated, it gives CASSPDSGGCYNEQFF.

The rearrangement joins TRBV7-2 to TRBJ1-2; D unclear. The CDR3 is 13 amino acids. V lost 6 bases and J lost 8, with 16 bases in between. CDR1 and CDR2 from the germline V gene are SGHTA and FQGNSA. CDR3 in amino acids: CASSPDRTSGYTF. CDR3 nucleotide sequence: TGTGCCAGCAGTCCAGACCGTACTAGCGGCTACACCTTC.

Turning to this clone: The junction differs from germline at one of its ends, possibly a read error. The V gene is TRBV5-6, the J gene TRBJ1-1; 7 bases are a match to TRBD1. The CDR3 totals 15 residues. Germline V lookup: CDR1 SGHDT, CDR2 YYEEEE. CDR3 in DNA: TGTGCCAGCAGCCCTCTAACAGGGGTGAAGACTGAAGCTTTCTTT. Translated, it gives CASSPLTGVKTEAFF. Full variable domain (missing parts from reference TRBV5-6 and TRBJ1-1): DAGVTQSPTHLIKTRGQQVTLRCSPKSGHDTVSWYQQALGQGPQFIFQYYEEEERQRGNFPDRFSGHQFPNYSSELNVNALLLGDSALYLCASSPLTGVKTEAFFGQGTRLTVV.

The J gene is TRBJ2-7, the V gene TRBV7-9, with TRBD1 matching 7 bases. V dropped 5 bases and J dropped 3; count of bases not matched to a gene: 4. Per germline, CDR1 SEHNR and CDR2 FQNEAQ (reference sequence). The CDR3 totals 13 residues. The CDR3 coding sequence is TGTGCCAGCAGCCCAACAGGGGACTACGAGCAGTACGTC. Its protein is CASSPTGDYEQYV.

This clone is a singleton in its sample. This rearrangement joins TRBV5-1 to TRBJ2-6; 8 nucleotides agree with TRBD1. This CDR3 has 16 residues. V shed 3 bases and J 0 bases; nucleotides not matched to a gene: 2. Germline V gene lookup returns CDR1 SGHRS and CDR2 YFSETQ. The CDR3 is CASSSGGPSGANVLTF. As DNA, the CDR3 is TGCGCCAGCAGCTCAGGGGGCCCCTCTGGGGCCAACGTCCTGACTTTC.

This clone came up once. CDR3 DNA sequence: TGTGCCAGCAGCTTGCAAGTTCAGGGGGCCAGTACGCAGTATTTT. It translates to CASSLQVQGASTQYF. This chain links TRBV5-5 with TRBJ2-3, with 8 bases lining up with TRBD1. V lost 1 base to trimming and J lost 8 bases; unmatched junction nucleotides: 9. The germline gives CDR1 SGHKS, CDR2 YYEKEE (reference sequence). The CDR3 loop spans 15 amino acids.

The V call is TRBV4-2, the J call TRBJ1-2; D is possibly TRBD1 (5 bases). The CDR3 is 14 amino acids. Trimming took off 0 bases at V and 4 bases at J, with 9 bases between the two ends. Germline CDR1 reads LGHNA; CDR2 reads YNFKEQ. CDR3 residues: CASSQETDLYGYTF. DNA of the CDR3: TGTGCCAGCAGCCAAGAGACAGACCTCTATGGCTACACCTTC.

V gene TRBV6-1 combines with J gene TRBJ2-2; 8 bases are shared with TRBD1. CDR1 and CDR2 from the germline V gene are MNHNS and SASEGT. The CDR3 covers 17 residues. The trim removed 0 bases at V and 7 bases at J, leaving 10 bases unmatched. CDR3: CASSEAWRTGSIGELFF. In DNA, the CDR3 is TGTGCCAGCAGTGAAGCGTGGAGGACAGGGTCCATCGGGGAGCTGTTTTTT.

The CDR3 DNA sequence: TGTGCCAGCAGTTATTCAGCGACTAGCGGGGACGAGCAGTACGTC. The encoded protein is CASSYSATSGDEQYV. This chain connects TRBV6-6 to TRBJ2-7, with 11 bases lining up with TRBD2. This CDR3 has 15 amino acids. Germline V gene lookup returns CDR1 MNHNY and CDR2 SVGAGI (reference sequence). Losses at the gene ends were 3 bases for V and 5 bases for J; bases not matched to a gene: 6.

The genes are TRBV9 and TRBJ2-3, with 11 nucleotides matching TRBD1. This CDR3 spans 16 amino acids. Germline V gives CDR1 SGDLS, CDR2 YYNGEE. V lost 3 bases and J lost 3; bases outside the gene matches: 6. Here the CDR3 DNA reads TGTGCCAGCAGCGGGATGGACAGGGGGCAAACAGATACGCAGTATTTT. It yields the protein CASSGMDRGQTDTQYF.

The V gene is TRBV6-1, the J gene TRBJ2-4; maybe TRBD2 (6 bases). Per the germline V gene, CDR1 is MNHNS and CDR2 is SASEGT. V was pared by 3 bases and J by 0 bases, with 18 bases between. The CDR3 loop spans 18 amino acids. CDR3 DNA: TGTGCCAGCAGTGAGGGCCGGGGGTATGCTCTAGCCAAAAACATTCAGTACTTC. The encoded protein is CASSEGRGYALAKNIQYF.

This chain connects TRBV18 to TRBJ2-5, with D uncertain. Trimming pared 6 bases from V and 5 bases from J, leaving 13 bases between. This CDR3 is built from 13 residues. Germline loops: CDR1 KGHSH, CDR2 LQKENI. Here the CDR3 DNA reads TGTGCCAGCTCCCGAACGGAGTTGGAGACCCAGTACTTC. It encodes CASSRTELETQYF.

The genes are TRBV24-1 and TRBJ2-3; TRBD2 is a possible D gene (6 bases). Germline-derived CDR1 and CDR2 are KGHDR and SFDVKD. Trimming pared 4 bases from V and 2 bases from J, leaving 12 bases between. The CDR3 is 15 residues long. This CDR3 reads CATSDPWTITDTQYF. In DNA, the CDR3 is TGTGCCACCAGTGACCCATGGACTATCACAGATACGCAGTATTTT.

J is TRBJ1-1 and V is TRBV18; D unresolved. CDR3 length: 13 amino acids. V gave up 1 base and J gave up 7 bases, with 10 bases separating them. Germline CDR1 KGHSH, CDR2 LQKENI. CDR3 DNA: TGTGCCAGCTCACCACAGGAGCGGGTTGAAGCTTTCTTT. Encoded protein: CASSPQERVEAFF. Looking up the rest from reference TRBV18 and TRBJ1-1 gives the full variable domain: NAGVMQNPRHLVRRRGQEARLRCSPMKGHSHVYWYRQLPEEGLKFMVYLQKENIIDESGMPKERFSAEFPKEGPSILRIQQVVRGDSAAYFCASSPQERVEAFFGQGTRLTVV.